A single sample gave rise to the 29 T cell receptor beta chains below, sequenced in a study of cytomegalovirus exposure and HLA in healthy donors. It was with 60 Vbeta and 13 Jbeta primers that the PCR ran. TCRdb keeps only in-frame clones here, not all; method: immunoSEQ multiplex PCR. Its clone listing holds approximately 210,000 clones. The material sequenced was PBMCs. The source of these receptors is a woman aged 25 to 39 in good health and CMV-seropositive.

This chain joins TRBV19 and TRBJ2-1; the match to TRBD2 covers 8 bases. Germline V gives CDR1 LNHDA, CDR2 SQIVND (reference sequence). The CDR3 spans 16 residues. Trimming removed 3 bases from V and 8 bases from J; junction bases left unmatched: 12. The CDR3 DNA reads TGTGCCAGTAGTATCTTCCTCGCGGGAGGTGCTTATGAGCAGTTCTTC. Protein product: CASSIFLAGGAYEQFF.

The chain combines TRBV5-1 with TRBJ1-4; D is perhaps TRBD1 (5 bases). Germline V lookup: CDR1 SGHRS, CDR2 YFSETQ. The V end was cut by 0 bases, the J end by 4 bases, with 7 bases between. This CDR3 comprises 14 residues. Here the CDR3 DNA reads TGCGCCAGCAGCTTGGGACAGTTTAATGAAAAACTGTTTTTT. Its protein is CASSLGQFNEKLFF. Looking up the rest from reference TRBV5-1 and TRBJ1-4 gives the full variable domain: KAGVTQTPRYLIKTRGQQVTLSCSPISGHRSVSWYQQTPGQGLQFLFEYFSETQRNKGNFPGRFSGRQFSNSRSEMNVSTLELGDSALYLCASSLGQFNEKLFFGSGTQLSVL.

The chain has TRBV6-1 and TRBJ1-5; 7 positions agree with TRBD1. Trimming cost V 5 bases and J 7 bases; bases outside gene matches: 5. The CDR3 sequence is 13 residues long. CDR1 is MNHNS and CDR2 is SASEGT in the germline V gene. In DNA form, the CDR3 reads TGTGCCAGCAGTAGCGACAGGGCCCAGCCCCAGCATTTT. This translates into CASSSDRAQPQHF.

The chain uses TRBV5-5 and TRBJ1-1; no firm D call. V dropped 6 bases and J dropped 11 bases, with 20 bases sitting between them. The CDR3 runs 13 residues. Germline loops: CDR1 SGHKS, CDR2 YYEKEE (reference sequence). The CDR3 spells CASTSWTVDYAFF. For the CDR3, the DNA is TGTGCCAGCACGTCATGGACGGTTGACTACGCTTTCTTT.

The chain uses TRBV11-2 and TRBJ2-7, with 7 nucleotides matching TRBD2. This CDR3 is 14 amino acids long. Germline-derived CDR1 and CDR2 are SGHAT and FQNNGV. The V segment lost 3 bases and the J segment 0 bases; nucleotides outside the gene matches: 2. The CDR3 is CASSLGGSSYEQYF. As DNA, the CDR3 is TGTGCCAGCAGCTTGGGCGGGAGCTCCTACGAGCAGTACTTC.

The CDR3: CASSLGVRGTGELFF. The CDR3 region has the DNA TGCGCCAGCAGCTTGGGGGTGAGAGGGACCGGGGAGCTGTTTTTT. The chain joins TRBV5-1 to TRBJ2-2; D is possibly TRBD2 (5 bases). From germline, CDR1 is SGHRS and CDR2 YFSETQ. Deletions cut 0 bases from V and 5 bases from J, with 11 bases between. The CDR3 covers 15 residues.

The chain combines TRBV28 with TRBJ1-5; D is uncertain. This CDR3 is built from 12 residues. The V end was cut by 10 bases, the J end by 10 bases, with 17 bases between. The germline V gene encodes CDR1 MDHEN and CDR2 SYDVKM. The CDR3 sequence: CAIDGAFPPQHF. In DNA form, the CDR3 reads TGTGCCATCGACGGAGCCTTCCCCCCCCAGCATTTT.

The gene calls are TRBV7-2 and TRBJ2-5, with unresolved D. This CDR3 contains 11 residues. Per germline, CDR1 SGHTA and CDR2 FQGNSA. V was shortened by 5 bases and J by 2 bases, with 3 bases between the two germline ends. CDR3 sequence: CASSPQETQYF. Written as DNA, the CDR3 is TGTGCCAGCAGCCCTCAAGAGACCCAGTACTTC.

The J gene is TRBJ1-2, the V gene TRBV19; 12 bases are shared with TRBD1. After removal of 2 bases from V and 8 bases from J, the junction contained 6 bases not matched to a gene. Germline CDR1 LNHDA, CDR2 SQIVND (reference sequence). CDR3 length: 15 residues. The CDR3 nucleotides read TGTGCCAGTAGTATAACCGGGACAGGGGGCACAGGCTACACCTTC. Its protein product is CASSITGTGGTGYTF.

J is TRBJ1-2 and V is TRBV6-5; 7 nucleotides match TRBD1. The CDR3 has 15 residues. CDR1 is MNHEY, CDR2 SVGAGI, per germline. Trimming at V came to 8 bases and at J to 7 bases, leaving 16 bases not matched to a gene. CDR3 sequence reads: CASCKGAQGNFGYTF. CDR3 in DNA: TGTGCCAGCTGTAAAGGCGCACAGGGGAATTTTGGCTACACCTTC.

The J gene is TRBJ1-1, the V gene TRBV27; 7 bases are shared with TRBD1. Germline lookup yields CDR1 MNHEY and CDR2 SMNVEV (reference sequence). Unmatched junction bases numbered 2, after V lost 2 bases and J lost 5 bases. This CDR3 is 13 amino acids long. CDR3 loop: CASSLQGVTEAFF. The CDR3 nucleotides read TGTGCCAGCAGTTTACAGGGGGTGACTGAAGCTTTCTTT.

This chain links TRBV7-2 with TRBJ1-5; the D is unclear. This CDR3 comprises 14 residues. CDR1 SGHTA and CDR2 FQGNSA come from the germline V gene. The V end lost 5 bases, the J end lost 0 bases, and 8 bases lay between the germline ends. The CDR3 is CASSLPYSNQPQHF. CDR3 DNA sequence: TGTGCCAGCAGCCTACCCTATAGCAATCAGCCCCAGCATTTT.

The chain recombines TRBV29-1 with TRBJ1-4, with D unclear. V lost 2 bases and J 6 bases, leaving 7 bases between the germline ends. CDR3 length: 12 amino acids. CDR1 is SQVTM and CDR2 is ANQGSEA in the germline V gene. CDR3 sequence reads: CSVENGDEKLFF. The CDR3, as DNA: TGCAGCGTTGAAAACGGGGATGAAAAACTGTTTTTT.

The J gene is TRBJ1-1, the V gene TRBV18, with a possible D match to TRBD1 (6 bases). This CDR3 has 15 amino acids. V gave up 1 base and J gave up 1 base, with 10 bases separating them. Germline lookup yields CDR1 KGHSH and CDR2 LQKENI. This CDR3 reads CASSPRDMTNTEAFF. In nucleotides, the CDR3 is TGTGCCAGCTCACCACGGGACATGACGAACACTGAAGCTTTCTTT.

This chain's CDR3 is CASSIGTGEDTEAFF. DNA for the CDR3: TGCGCCAGCAGCATTGGGACAGGAGAGGACACTGAAGCTTTCTTT. V and J are TRBV5-1 and TRBJ1-1; TRBD1 aligns across 8 bases. CDR3 length equals 15 residues. J was trimmed by 3 bases and V by 4 bases; bases with no gene match: 8. Germline lookup yields CDR1 SGHRS and CDR2 YFSETQ.

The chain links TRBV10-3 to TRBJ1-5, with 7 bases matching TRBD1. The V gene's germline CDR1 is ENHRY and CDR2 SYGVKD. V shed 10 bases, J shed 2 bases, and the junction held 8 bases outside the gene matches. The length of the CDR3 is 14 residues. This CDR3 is CASESGTGNQPQHF. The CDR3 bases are TGTGCCAGCGAATCCGGGACAGGCAATCAGCCCCAGCATTTT.

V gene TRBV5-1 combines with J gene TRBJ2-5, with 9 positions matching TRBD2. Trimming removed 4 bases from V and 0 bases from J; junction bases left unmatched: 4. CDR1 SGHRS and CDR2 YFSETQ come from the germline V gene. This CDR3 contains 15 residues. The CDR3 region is CASSPSGGYQETQYF. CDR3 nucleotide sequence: TGCGCCAGCAGCCCCAGCGGGGGGTACCAAGAGACCCAGTACTTC.

CDR3 amino acids: CASNRGTDTQYF. Here the CDR3 DNA reads TGTGCCAGCAACAGGGGCACAGATACGCAGTATTTT. The rearrangement uses TRBV25-1 and TRBJ2-3, with D possibly being TRBD1 (6 bases). This CDR3 has 12 residues. V lost 7 bases to trimming and J lost 1 base, with 6 bases between them. Germline assignment: CDR1 MGHDK and CDR2 SYGVNS. Using reference TRBV25-1 and TRBJ2-3 for the parts outside the CDR3, the full variable domain is EADIYQTPRYLVIGTGKKITLECSQTMGHDKMYWYQQDPGMELHLIHYSYGVNSTEKGDLSSESTVSRIRTEHFPLTLESARPSHTSQYLCASNRGTDTQYFGPGTRLTVL.

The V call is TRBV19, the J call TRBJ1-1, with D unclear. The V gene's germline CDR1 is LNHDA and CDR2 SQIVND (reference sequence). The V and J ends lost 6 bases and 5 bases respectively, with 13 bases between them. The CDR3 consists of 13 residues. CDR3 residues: CASREDQRTEAFF. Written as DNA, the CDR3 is TGTGCCAGTAGAGAAGACCAGAGGACTGAAGCTTTCTTT.

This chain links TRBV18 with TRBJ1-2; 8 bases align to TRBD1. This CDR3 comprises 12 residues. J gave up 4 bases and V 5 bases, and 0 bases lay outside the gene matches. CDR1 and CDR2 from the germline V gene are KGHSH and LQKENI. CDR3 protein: CASSGQGYGYTF. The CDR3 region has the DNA TGTGCCAGCTCAGGACAGGGCTATGGCTACACCTTC.

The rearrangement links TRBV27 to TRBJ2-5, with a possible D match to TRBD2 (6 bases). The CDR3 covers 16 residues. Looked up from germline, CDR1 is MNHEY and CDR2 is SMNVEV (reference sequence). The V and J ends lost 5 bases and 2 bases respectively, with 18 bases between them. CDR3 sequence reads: CASSRTPPRGQETQYF. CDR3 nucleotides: TGTGCCAGCAGTAGAACTCCTCCCCGGGGGCAAGAGACCCAGTACTTC.

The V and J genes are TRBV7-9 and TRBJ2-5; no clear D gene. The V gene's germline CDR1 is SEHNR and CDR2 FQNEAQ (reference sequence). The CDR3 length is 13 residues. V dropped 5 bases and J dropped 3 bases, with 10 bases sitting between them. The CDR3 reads CASSPIQKETQYF. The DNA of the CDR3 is TGTGCCAGCAGCCCCATCCAAAAAGAGACCCAGTACTTC.

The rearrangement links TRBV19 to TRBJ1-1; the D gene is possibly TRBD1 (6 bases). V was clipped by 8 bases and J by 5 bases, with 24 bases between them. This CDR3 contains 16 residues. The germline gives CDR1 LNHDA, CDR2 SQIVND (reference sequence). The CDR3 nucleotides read TGTGCCAGTGGAGCACGGCTGGGGGCGCGTCAAACTGAAGCTTTCTTT. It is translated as CASGARLGARQTEAFF.

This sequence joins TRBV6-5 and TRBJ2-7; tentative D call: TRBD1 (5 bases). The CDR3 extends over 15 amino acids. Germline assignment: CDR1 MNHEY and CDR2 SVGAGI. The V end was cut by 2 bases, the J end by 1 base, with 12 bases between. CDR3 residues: CASSYQNRRSYEQYF. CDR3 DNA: TGTGCCAGCAGTTACCAGAACAGGAGATCCTACGAGCAGTACTTC.

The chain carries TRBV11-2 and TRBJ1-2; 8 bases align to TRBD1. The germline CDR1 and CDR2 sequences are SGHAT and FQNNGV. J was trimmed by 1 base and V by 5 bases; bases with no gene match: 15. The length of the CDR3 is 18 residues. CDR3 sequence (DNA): TGTGCCAGCAGCGCCATGACAGGGGCCCCAATACGTAACTATGGCTACACCTTC. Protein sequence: CASSAMTGAPIRNYGYTF.

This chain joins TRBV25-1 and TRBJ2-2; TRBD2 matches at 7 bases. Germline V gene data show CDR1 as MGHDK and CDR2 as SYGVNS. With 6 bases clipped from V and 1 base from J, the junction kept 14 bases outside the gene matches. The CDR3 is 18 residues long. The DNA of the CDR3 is TGTGCCAGCAGCGACTCACCAGCGGGAAGGGTGAACACCGGGGAGCTGTTTTTT. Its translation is CASSDSPAGRVNTGELFF.

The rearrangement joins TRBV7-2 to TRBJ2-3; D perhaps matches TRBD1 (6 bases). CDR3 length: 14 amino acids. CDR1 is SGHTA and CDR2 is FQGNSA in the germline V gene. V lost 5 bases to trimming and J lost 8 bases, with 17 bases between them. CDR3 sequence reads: CASSRDTLGSTQYF. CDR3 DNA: TGTGCCAGCAGCCGGGACACTCTTGGAAGTACGCAGTATTTT.

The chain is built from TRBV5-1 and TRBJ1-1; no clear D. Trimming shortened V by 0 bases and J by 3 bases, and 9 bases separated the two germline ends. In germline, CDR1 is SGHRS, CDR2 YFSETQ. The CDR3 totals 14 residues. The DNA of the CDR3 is TGCGCCAGCAGCTTGGACAGTTTGCACACTGAAGCTTTCTTT. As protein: CASSLDSLHTEAFF.

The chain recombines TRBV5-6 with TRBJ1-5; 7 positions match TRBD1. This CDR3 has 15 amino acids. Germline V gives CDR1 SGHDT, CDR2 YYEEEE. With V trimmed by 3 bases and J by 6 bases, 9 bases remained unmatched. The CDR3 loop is CASSSFDRVAQPQHF. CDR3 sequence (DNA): TGTGCCAGCAGCTCCTTCGACAGGGTGGCTCAGCCCCAGCATTTT.